This entry is about one T cell receptor beta chain. This sample is part of a study of PD-1 blockade in classical Hodgkin lymphoma. Repertoires were generated with immunoSEQ multiplex PCR, while TCRdb's copy carries only in-frame clones and drops some. The table shows 25,000 to 30,000 clones, with roughly 80% occurring only once. The sample's time point: cycle 4 day 1 (C4D1), after more than five weeks of nivolumab. All patients relapsed after autologous stem cell transplantation, and brentuximab vedotin exposure varied. Magnetic negative selection of thawed PBMCs was the method by which CD4+ T cells were purified. CDR1 LNHDA and CDR2 SQIVND come from the germline V gene (reference sequence). V was clipped by 4 bases and J by 4 bases, with 19 bases between them. CDR3 length: 16 residues.

This TCR was recovered from a human donor with classical Hodgkin lymphoma. Specimen: CD4+ T cells from blood, collected before the fourth cycle of nivolumab. The chain links TRBV19 to TRBJ1-2; possibly TRBD1 for D (5 bases). DNA for the CDR3: TGTGCCAGTAGTAACTTATCGGGGCGGGGATCCTATGGCTACACCTTC. It translates to CASSNLSGRGSYGYTF. Based on the CDR3 plus reference TRBV19 and TRBJ1-2, the full variable domain is DGGITQSPKYLFRKEGQNVTLSCEQNLNHDAMYWYRQDPGQGLRLIYYSQIVNDFQKGDIAEGYSVSREKKESFPLTVTSAQKNPTAFYLCASSNLSGRGSYGYTFGSGTRLTVV.